This record looks at one T cell receptor (beta chain) sequence and its context. This record comes from a study of blood T cell repertoires in COVID-19. Across the whole study: Both acute and convalescent COVID-19 samples were obtained from the United States, Italy and Spain.

As handled by the study authors: Estimation of nucleated cell counts was performed using reference gene primer amplification. Method: immunoSEQ multiplex PCR; TCRdb's copy keeps in-frame clones and lacks some. The DNA gave D and trimming, while V, J and clone size come from that table. The sample consists of more than 250,000 clones, 70% to 90% of them appearing once. V was clipped by 5 bases and J by 0 bases, with 11 bases between them. CDR1 SNHLY and CDR2 FYNNEI come from the germline V gene. This CDR3 region has 15 residues. The sample consisted of PBMCs or T cells enriched from blood (not recorded which). The V gene is TRBV2, the J gene TRBJ1-3, with no clear D. The origin of this receptor is a woman aged 30 to 39 who had recovered from COVID-19. The CDR3 sequence is CASSSADASGNTIYF. CDR3 bases: TGTGCCAGCAGTAGCGCTGACGCCTCTGGAAACACCATATATTTT.